This TCR beta chain originates from a study of T cell responses to AZD1222 COVID-19 vaccine. Study conclusions and caveats: Females made up more of the donors, who were largely white British, and clonal diversity may have come out too low. An increase in Spike-specific TCR breadth and depth was observed after two AZD1222 doses. Targets within unmutated variant regions were reportedly found for nearly half of spike-specific TCRs. The peak T cell response came first, and repertoires were sampled only after it.

About this clone itself: Its antigen remains unknown.

TCRdb's table, derived via immunoSEQ multiplex PCR, lists solely in-frame clones and lacks some. Among tens of thousands of clones listed, about nine tenths were seen once. The germline V gene has CDR1 SGHRS and CDR2 YFSETQ. The CDR3 has 14 amino acids. V shed 4 bases, J shed 6 bases, and the junction held 7 bases outside the gene matches. The rearrangement links TRBV5-1 to TRBJ1-5, with 7 bases fitting TRBD1. This material consisted of peripheral blood, taken 28 days after the second AZD1222 dose. This sequence originates from an adult who received the AZD1222 COVID-19 vaccine. The CDR3 coding sequence is TGCGCCAGCAGCGTCTCGACAGGGCTTCAGCCCCAGCATTTT. The encoded protein is CASSVSTGLQPQHF.